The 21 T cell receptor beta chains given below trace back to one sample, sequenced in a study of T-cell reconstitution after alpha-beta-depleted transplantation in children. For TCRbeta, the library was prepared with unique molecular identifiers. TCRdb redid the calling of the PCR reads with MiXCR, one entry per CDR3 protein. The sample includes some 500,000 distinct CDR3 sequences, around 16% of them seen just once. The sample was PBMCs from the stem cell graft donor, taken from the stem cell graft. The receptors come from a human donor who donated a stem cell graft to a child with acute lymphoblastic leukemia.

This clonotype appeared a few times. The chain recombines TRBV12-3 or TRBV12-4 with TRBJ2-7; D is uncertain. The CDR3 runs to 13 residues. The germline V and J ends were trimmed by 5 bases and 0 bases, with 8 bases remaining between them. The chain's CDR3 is CASSPEYSYEQYF. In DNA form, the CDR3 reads TGTGCCAGCAGTCCCGAGTACTCCTACGAGCAGTACTTC.

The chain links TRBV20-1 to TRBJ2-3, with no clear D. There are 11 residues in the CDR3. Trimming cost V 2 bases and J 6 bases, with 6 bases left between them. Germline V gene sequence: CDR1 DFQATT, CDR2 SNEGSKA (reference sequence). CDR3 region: CSARLGDTQYF. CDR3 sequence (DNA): TGCAGTGCTAGACTAGGGGATACGCAGTATTTT.

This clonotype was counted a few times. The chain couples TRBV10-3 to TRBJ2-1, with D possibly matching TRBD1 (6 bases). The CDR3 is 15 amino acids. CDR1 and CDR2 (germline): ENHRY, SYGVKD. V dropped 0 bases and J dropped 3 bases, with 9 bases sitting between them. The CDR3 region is CAISESARGYNEQFF. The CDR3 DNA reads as TGTGCCATCAGTGAGTCCGCCAGGGGCTACAATGAGCAGTTCTTC.

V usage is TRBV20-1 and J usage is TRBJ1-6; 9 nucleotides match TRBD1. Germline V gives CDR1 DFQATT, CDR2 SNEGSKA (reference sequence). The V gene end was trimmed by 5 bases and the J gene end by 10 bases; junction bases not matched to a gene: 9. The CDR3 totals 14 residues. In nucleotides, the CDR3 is TGCAGTGCTGTCGGACAGGGGATAAGCTCACCCCTCCACTTT. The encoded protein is CSAVGQGISSPLHF.

The CDR3 nucleotides are TGTGCCTGGAGGGGGCTCTACGAGCAGTACTTC. This codes for CAWRGLYEQYF. The V call is TRBV30, the J call TRBJ2-7, with a weak D call TRBD1 (5 bases). V lost 3 bases to trimming and J lost 3 bases, with 6 bases between them. This CDR3 has 11 residues. In germline, CDR1 is GTSNPN, CDR2 SVGIG (reference sequence).

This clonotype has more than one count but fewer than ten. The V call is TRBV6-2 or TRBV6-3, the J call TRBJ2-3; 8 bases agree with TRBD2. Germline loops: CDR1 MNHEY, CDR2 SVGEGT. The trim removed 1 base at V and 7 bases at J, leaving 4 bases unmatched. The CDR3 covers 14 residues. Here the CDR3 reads CASSYLTSGHTQYF. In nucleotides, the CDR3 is TGTGCCAGCAGTTACTTAACTAGCGGACATACGCAGTATTTT.

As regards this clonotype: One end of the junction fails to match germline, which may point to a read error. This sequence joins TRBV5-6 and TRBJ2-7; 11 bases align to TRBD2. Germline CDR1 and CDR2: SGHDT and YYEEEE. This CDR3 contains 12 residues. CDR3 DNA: TGTGCCAGCAGCTGGGGGACTAGCGGTCTTATCTTC. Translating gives CASSWGTSGLIF.

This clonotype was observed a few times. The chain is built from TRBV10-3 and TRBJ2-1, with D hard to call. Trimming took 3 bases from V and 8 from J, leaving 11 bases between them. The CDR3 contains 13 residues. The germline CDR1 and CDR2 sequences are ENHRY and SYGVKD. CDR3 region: CAISDGSVDEQFF. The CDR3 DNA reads TGTGCCATCAGTGATGGGTCGGTGGATGAGCAGTTCTTC.

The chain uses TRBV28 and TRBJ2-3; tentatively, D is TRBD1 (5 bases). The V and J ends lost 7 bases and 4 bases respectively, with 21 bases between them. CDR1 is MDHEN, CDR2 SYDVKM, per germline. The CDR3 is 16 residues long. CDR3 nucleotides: TGTGCCAGCATAGAGTCATCCAGGGCAAACTCAGATACGCAGTATTTT. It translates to CASIESSRANSDTQYF.

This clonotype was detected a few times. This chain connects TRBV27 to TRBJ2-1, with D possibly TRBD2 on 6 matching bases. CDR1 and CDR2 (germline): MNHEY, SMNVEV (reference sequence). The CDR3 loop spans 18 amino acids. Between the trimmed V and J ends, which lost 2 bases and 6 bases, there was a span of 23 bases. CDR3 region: CASSLISPARGMVNEQFF. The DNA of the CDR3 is TGTGCCAGCAGTTTAATCTCCCCGGCCCGCGGGATGGTCAATGAGCAGTTCTTC.

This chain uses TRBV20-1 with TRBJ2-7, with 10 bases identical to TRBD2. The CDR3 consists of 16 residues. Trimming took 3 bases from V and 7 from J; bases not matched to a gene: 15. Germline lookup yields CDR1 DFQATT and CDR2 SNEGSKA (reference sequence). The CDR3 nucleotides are TGCAGTGCTAGGCCAAGAGGGCTAGCGGGAGTCGTTGAGCAGTACTTC. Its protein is CSARPRGLAGVVEQYF.

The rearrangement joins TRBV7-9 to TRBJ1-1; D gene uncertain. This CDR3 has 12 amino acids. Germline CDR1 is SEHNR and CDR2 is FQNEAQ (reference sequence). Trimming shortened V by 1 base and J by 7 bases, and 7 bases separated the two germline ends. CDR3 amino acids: CASSLGHLEAFF. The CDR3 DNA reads TGTGCCAGCAGCTTAGGACACCTTGAAGCTTTCTTT.

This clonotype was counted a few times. CDR3 in amino acids: CASSPQQGTTIYF. The CDR3 nucleotides read TGTGCCAGCAGCCCCCAACAAGGGACAACCATATATTTT. The chain uses TRBV7-2 and TRBJ1-3, with D possibly matching TRBD1 (6 bases). This CDR3 has 13 residues. From germline, CDR1 is SGHTA and CDR2 FQGNSA. The germline V and J ends were trimmed by 5 bases and 10 bases, with 15 bases remaining between them.

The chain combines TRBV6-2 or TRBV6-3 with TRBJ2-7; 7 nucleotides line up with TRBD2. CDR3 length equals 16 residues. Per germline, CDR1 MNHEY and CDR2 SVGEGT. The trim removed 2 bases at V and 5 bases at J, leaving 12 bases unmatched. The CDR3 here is CASSYPRGGRYHEQYF. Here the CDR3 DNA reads TGTGCCAGCAGTTACCCGAGGGGCGGGAGATACCACGAGCAGTACTTC.

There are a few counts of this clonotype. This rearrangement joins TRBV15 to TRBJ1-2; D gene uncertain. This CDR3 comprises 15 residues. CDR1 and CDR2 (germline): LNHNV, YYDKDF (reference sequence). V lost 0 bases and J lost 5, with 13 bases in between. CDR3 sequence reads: CATSRDLLTEYGYTF. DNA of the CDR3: TGTGCCACCAGCAGAGACCTCCTGACGGAATATGGCTACACCTTC.

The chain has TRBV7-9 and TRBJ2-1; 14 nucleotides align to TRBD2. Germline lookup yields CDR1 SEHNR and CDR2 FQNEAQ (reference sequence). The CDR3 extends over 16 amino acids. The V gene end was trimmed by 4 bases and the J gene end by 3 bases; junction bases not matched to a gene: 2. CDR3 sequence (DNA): TGTGCCAGCAGCTCCGGGACTAGCGGGAGCTACAATGAGCAGTTCTTC. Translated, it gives CASSSGTSGSYNEQFF. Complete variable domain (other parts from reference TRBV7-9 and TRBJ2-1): DTGVSQNPRHKITKRGQNVTFRCDPISEHNRLYWYRQTLGQGPEFLTYFQNEAQLEKSRLLSDRFSAERPKGSFSTLEIQRTEQGDSAMYLCASSSGTSGSYNEQFFGPGTRLTVL.

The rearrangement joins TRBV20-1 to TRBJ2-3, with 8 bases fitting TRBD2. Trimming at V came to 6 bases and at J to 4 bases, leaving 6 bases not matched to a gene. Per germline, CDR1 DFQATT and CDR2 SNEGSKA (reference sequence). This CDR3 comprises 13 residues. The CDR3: CSARRGASDTQYF. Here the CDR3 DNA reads TGCAGTGCCAGGCGGGGGGCTTCAGATACGCAGTATTTT.

The CDR3 DNA reads as TGTGCCAGCAGTGAAAAGATATTAGCCCATGAGCAGTTCTTC. This encodes CASSEKILAHEQFF. The V call is TRBV2, the J call TRBJ2-1; D unresolved. This CDR3 is 14 amino acids long. V was cut by 2 bases and J by 8 bases, with 13 bases left in between. The germline gives CDR1 SNHLY, CDR2 FYNNEI.

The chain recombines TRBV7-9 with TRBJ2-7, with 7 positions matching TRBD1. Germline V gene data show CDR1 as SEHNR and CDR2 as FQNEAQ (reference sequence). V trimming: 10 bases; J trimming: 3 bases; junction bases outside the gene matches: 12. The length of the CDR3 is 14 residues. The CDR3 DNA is TGTGCCACCAAGGGTGGGACAGACTACTACGAGCAGTACTTC. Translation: CATKGGTDYYEQYF.

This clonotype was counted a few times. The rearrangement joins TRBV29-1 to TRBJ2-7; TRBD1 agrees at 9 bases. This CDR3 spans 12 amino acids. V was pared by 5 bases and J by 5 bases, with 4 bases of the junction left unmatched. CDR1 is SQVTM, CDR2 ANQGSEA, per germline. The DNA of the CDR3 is TGCAGCGTTCTGGGACAGGGACACGAGCAGTACTTC. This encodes CSVLGQGHEQYF.

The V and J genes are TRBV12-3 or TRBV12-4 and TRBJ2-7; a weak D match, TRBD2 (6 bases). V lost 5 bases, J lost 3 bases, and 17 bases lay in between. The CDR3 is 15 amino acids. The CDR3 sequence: CASSPAGRRGYEQYF. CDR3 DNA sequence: TGTGCCAGCAGTCCCGCCGGGAGACGGGGCTACGAGCAGTACTTC.